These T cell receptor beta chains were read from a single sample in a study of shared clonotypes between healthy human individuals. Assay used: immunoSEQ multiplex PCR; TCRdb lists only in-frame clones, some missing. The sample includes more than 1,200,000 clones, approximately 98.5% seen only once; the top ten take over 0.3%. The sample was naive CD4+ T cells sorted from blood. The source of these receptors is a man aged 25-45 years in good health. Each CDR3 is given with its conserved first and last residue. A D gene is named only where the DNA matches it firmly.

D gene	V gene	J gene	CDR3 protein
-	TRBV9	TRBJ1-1	CASSVTPTRGTEAFF
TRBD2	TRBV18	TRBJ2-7	CASSLPPSGGKVYF
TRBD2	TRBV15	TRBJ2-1	CATSSPLGGGTYNEQFF
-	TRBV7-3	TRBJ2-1	CASSLTQWSEQFF
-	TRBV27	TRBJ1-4	CASSLGQFTEKLFF
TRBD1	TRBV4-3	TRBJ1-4	CASSPQTGLGEKLFF
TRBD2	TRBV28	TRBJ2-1	CASSPMASGVAYNEQFF
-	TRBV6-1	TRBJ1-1	CASSEVRGTEAFF
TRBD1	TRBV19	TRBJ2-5	CASSIQQGFQETQYF
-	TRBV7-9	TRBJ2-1	CASSPRDLWNEQFF
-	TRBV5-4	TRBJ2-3	CASSKPGDTQYF
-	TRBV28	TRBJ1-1	CASSLGRRNTEAFF
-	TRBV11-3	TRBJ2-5	CASSSPGPTYQETQYF
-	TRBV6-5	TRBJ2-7	CASRTVGLPYEQYF
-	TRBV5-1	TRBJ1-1	CASSLGALNTEAFF
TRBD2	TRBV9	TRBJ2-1	CASSVVGAGGIPPNEQFF
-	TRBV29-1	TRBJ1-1	CSVAGLNTEAFF
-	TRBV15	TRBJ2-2	CATSRVLASTGELFF
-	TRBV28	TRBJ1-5	CASSSLGPTGSQPQHF
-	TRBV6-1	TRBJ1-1	CASNPFGAGDTEAFF
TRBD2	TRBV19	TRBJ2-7	CASSIGSGTSKGYEQYF
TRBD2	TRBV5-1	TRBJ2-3	CASSPDGRLADHKDTDTQYF
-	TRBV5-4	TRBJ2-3	CASSSWTDTQYF
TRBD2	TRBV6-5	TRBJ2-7	CASSLAGRTYEQYF
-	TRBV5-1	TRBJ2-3	CASSPAGNTDTQYF
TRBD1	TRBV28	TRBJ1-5	CASSLRVDRGKIQPQHF
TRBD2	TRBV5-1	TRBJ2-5	CASSQGGQETQYF
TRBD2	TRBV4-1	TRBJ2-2	CASSGRLAGTGELFF
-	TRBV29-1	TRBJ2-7	CSVGSGHTPLEQYF
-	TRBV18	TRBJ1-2	CASSPRTLRDYGYTF
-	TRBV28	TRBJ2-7	CASRDLGWHAYEQYF
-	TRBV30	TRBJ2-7	CAWKGDQPPYEQYF
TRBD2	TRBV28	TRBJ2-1	CASRAGGSSYNEQFF
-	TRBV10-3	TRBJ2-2	CAIRGLLDTGELFF
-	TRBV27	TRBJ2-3	CASSFRLGWPDTQYF
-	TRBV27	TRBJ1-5	CASSLGTGINQPQHF
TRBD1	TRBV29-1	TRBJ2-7	CSVAHRGGSSSLLPQQYF
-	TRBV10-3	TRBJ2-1	CAISDWGNDVNEQFF
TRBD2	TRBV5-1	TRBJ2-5	CASSLGLLAGNQETQYF
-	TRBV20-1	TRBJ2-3	CSASSGARKYF
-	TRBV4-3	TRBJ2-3	CASSQQEFSRTDTQYF
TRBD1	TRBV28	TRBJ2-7	CASSWTGIYEQYF
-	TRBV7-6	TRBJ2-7	CASSVGDAPSWEQYF
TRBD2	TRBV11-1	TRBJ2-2	CASSPRAGGDGELFF
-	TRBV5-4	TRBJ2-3	CASSRDSTDTQYF
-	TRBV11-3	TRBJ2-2	CASSSRDTRAGGELFF
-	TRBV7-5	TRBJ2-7	CVRSLVRSYEQYF
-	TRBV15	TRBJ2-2	CATIATRTGGELFF
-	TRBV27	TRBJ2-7	CASSFLEDASEQYF
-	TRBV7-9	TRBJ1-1	CASSSSYMNTEAFF
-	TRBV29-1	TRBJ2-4	CSVDGWGDLAKNIQYF
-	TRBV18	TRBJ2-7	CASSIDWGEQYF
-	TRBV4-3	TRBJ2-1	CASSQNSRDRQFF
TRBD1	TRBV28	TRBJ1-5	CASSFNRGSNQPQHF
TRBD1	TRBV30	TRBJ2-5	CAWSRGRETQYF
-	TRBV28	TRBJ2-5	CASTSSPGAGETQYF
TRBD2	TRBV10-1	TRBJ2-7	CASRKILAGGVWRGPYEQYF